A single sample gave rise to the 18 T cell receptor beta chains below, sequenced in a study of blood T cell repertoires in COVID-19. Here immunoSEQ multiplex PCR was the method, and the copy in TCRdb shows in-frame clones only, minus some. The top ten hold roughly 4.2% of the sample, which has roughly 100,000 clones, around 90% seen once. Sequenced sample: peripheral blood. Source of these receptors: a man aged 18 to 30 with acute or convalescent COVID-19.

The chain combines TRBV7-9 with TRBJ1-2, with a possible D match to TRBD1 (6 bases). V was shortened by 4 bases and J by 7 bases, with 13 bases between the two germline ends. The CDR3 extends over 13 amino acids. Germline V gene sequence: CDR1 SEHNR, CDR2 FQNEAQ (reference sequence). CDR3 residues: CASSSGTHSGYTF. The CDR3, as DNA: TGTGCCAGCAGCTCCGGGACACATAGTGGCTACACCTTC. The variable domain in full, with the rest retrieved from reference TRBV7-9 and TRBJ1-2, is DTGVSQNPRHKITKRGQNVTFRCDPISEHNRLYWYRQTLGQGPEFLTYFQNEAQLEKSRLLSDRFSAERPKGSFSTLEIQRTEQGDSAMYLCASSSGTHSGYTFGSGTRLTVV.

The genes are TRBV13 and TRBJ2-1; the D gene is possibly TRBD2 (6 bases). Germline assignment: CDR1 PRHDT and CDR2 FYEKMQ (reference sequence). Trimming removed 1 base from V and 4 bases from J, with 11 bases in between. The CDR3 sequence is 15 residues long. This CDR3 is CASSLAGDSYNEQFF. CDR3 DNA sequence: TGTGCCAGCAGCTTAGCGGGAGATTCGTACAATGAGCAGTTCTTC. Full variable domain (remainder filled in from reference TRBV13 and TRBJ2-1): AAGVIQSPRHLIKEKRETATLKCYPIPRHDTVYWYQQGPGQDPQFLISFYEKMQSDKGSIPDRFSAQQFSDYHSELNMSSLELGDSALYFCASSLAGDSYNEQFFGPGTRLTVL.

In this sample, this clone turned up once. This chain joins TRBV30 and TRBJ1-2; D is uncertain. CDR1 GTSNPN and CDR2 SVGIG come from the germline V gene (reference sequence). V dropped 0 bases and J dropped 2 bases, with 4 bases sitting between them. CDR3 length: 12 residues. CDR3 nucleotides: TGTGCCTGGAGTGTACAGAACTATGGCTACACCTTC. It encodes CAWSVQNYGYTF.

CDR3 sequence: CATLSDAGGITDTQYF. CDR3 nucleotide sequence: TGTGCCACTCTGAGCGATGCGGGTGGAATAACAGATACGCAGTATTTT. The chain combines TRBV10-3 with TRBJ2-3, with D possibly matching TRBD2 (5 bases). Trimming left V 10 bases short and J 3 bases short, with 23 bases between. CDR3 length: 16 amino acids. Looked up from germline, CDR1 is ENHRY and CDR2 is SYGVKD.

The CDR3 DNA reads TGCGCCAGCAGGAGAGGCCGGGACACCCCCTACGAGCAGTACTTC. This encodes CASRRGRDTPYEQYF. The chain joins TRBV5-1 to TRBJ2-7; D may be TRBD1 (6 bases). The germline V gene has CDR1 SGHRS and CDR2 YFSETQ. This CDR3 comprises 15 residues. V was shortened by 5 bases and J by 2 bases, with 17 bases between the two germline ends.

For this clone: The sample contains more than one DNA sequence encoding this CDR3. The CDR3 loop is CASSLETSGVRDTQYF. As DNA, the CDR3 is TGTGCCAGCAGCTTGGAAACTAGCGGGGTTCGGGATACGCAGTATTTT. This chain uses TRBV5-4 with TRBJ2-3; 10 positions match TRBD2. The CDR3 covers 16 residues. The trim removed 0 bases at V and 6 bases at J, leaving 7 bases unmatched. CDR1 and CDR2 from the germline V gene are SGHNT and YYREEE (reference sequence).

V and J are TRBV19 and TRBJ2-7, with D maybe TRBD1 (5 bases). Germline V gene sequence: CDR1 LNHDA, CDR2 SQIVND (reference sequence). Trimming took 2 bases from V and 7 from J, leaving 15 bases between them. This CDR3 region has 14 residues. As DNA, the CDR3 is TGTGCCAGTAGTATACAAGACAGCGACCCTGAGCAGTACTTC. Translation: CASSIQDSDPEQYF.

V is TRBV19 and J is TRBJ1-4, with D maybe TRBD1 (6 bases). Germline CDR1 reads LNHDA; CDR2 reads SQIVND (reference sequence). This CDR3 has 16 residues. V was trimmed by 2 bases and J by 7 bases, leaving 17 bases between them. For the CDR3, the DNA is TGTGCCAGTAGTATATCTCGGGGACACAGCGGTGAAAAACTGTTTTTT. Translating it yields CASSISRGHSGEKLFF.

The V gene is TRBV6-5, the J gene TRBJ1-6, with 7 nucleotides matching TRBD1. V gave up 2 bases and J gave up 8 bases; unmatched junction bases: 9. Germline V gene data show CDR1 as MNHEY and CDR2 as SVGAGI. The CDR3 extends over 16 amino acids. As DNA, the CDR3 is TGTGCCAGCAGTTACGGGACCGGGACAGTCGATTCACCCCTCCACTTT. Translation gives CASSYGTGTVDSPLHF.

The J gene is TRBJ2-7, the V gene TRBV9; D is perhaps TRBD2 (6 bases). The CDR3 sequence is 15 residues long. Looked up from germline, CDR1 is SGDLS and CDR2 is YYNGEE. V was pared by 4 bases and J by 3 bases, with 17 bases between. The CDR3: CASSPSGTLDYEQYF. The DNA of the CDR3 is TGTGCCAGCAGCCCGTCCGGGACTTTGGACTACGAGCAGTACTTC. Full variable domain (missing parts from reference TRBV9 and TRBJ2-7): DSGVTQTPKHLITATGQRVTLRCSPRSGDLSVYWYQQSLDQGLQFLIQYYNGEERAKGNILERFSAQQFPDLHSELNLSSLELGDSALYFCASSPSGTLDYEQYFGPGTRLTVT.

The chain carries TRBV5-6 and TRBJ2-1, with TRBD1 matching over 7 bases. CDR3 length: 13 amino acids. Germline V CDR1 and CDR2: SGHDT, YYEEEE. Germline trimming cut 0 bases from V and 14 bases from J; bases unmatched to any gene: 8. The CDR3 DNA follows: TGTGCCAGCAGCTTGGGATTCGACAGGGCTGAGTTCTTC. This sequence encodes CASSLGFDRAEFF.

This clone was seen a single time. The chain links TRBV5-4 to TRBJ2-7; TRBD2 aligns across 12 bases. Germline V gene data show CDR1 as SGHNT and CDR2 as YYREEE (reference sequence). The V segment lost 4 bases and the J segment 1 base; nucleotides outside the gene matches: 15. The CDR3 length is 19 residues. CDR3 region: CASSPQTSGSPYPSYEQYF. The CDR3 region has the DNA TGTGCCAGCAGCCCCCAGACTAGCGGGAGCCCATATCCTTCCTACGAGCAGTACTTC.

This chain joins TRBV3-1 (or the pseudogene TRBV3-2) and TRBJ1-5, with 9 bases identical to TRBD1. J lost 5 bases, V lost 1 base, and 3 bases had no gene match. The CDR3 is 15 amino acids. Germline CDR1 reads LGHDT; CDR2 reads YNNKEL (reference sequence). In DNA form, the CDR3 reads TGTGCCAGCAGCCAAGGGGACAGGGAGGATCAGCCCCAGCATTTT. This encodes CASSQGDREDQPQHF.

The chain combines TRBV5-1 with TRBJ2-1; the D is unclear. CDR3 size: 14 residues. Looked up from germline, CDR1 is SGHRS and CDR2 is YFSETQ. V was shortened by 4 bases and J by 9 bases, with 17 bases between the two germline ends. CDR3 in amino acids: CASSPGPRTGEQFF. CDR3 DNA sequence: TGCGCCAGCAGCCCCGGCCCCCGAACGGGTGAGCAGTTCTTC. Drawing the rest from reference TRBV5-1 and TRBJ2-1, the complete variable domain is KAGVTQTPRYLIKTRGQQVTLSCSPISGHRSVSWYQQTPGQGLQFLFEYFSETQRNKGNFPGRFSGRQFSNSRSEMNVSTLELGDSALYLCASSPGPRTGEQFFGPGTRLTVL.

The V gene is TRBV6-1, the J gene TRBJ2-3; 11 nucleotides align to TRBD2. V lost 0 bases, J lost 6 bases, and 8 bases stayed unmatched. Germline assignment: CDR1 MNHNS and CDR2 SASEGT. The CDR3 runs to 17 residues. In nucleotides, the CDR3 is TGTGCCAGCAGTGAAGCGCAACTAGCGGGAGTGAGTGATACGCAGTATTTT. Its protein product is CASSEAQLAGVSDTQYF.

Of note for this clone: Other DNA sequences from this sample encode an identical CDR3 as well. This chain's CDR3 is CASSLDGQPQHF. The DNA for the CDR3 is TGCGCCAGCAGCTTGGACGGGCAGCCCCAGCATTTT. The chain combines TRBV5-1 with TRBJ1-5, with D unresolved. There are 12 residues in the CDR3. Germline CDR1 SGHRS, CDR2 YFSETQ. V dropped 0 bases and J dropped 7 bases, with 5 bases sitting between them.

The chain employs TRBV21-1 and TRBJ2-1; TRBD1, the D gene given by the table, was not confirmed from the DNA. TRBV21-1 is marked as a pseudogene. The CDR3 totals 18 residues. The chain's CDR3 is CASRTFQIRDRVNNEQFF. The CDR3 nucleotides are TGTGCCAGCAGGACGTTTCAGATCCGGGACAGAGTCAACAATGAGCAGTTCTTC.

The chain has TRBV5-1 and TRBJ1-4; D is uncertain. CDR1 is SGHRS, CDR2 YFSETQ, per germline. With 0 bases removed from V and 6 bases from J, the gap between germline ends came to 9 bases. The CDR3 is 14 amino acids. CDR3: CASSLDGSDEKLFF. The CDR3 region has the DNA TGCGCCAGCAGCTTGGACGGGTCGGATGAAAAACTGTTTTTT. Variable domain in full (rest from reference TRBV5-1 and TRBJ1-4): KAGVTQTPRYLIKTRGQQVTLSCSPISGHRSVSWYQQTPGQGLQFLFEYFSETQRNKGNFPGRFSGRQFSNSRSEMNVSTLELGDSALYLCASSLDGSDEKLFFGSGTQLSVL.